This TCR beta chain was recorded in a study of blood T cell repertoires in COVID-19. Across the whole study: Researchers got acute and convalescent COVID-19 samples from the United States, Italy and Spain.

Using immunoSEQ multiplex PCR, the repertoire was profiled, and TCRdb retains in-frame clones only, with some absent. The repertoire holds approximately 350,000 clones, with around nine tenths as singletons. V lost 0 bases and J 5 bases, leaving 7 bases between the germline ends. The germline CDR1 and CDR2 sequences are SEHNR and FQNEAQ (reference sequence). The CDR3 extends over 13 amino acids. It was during active infection that Seattle patients were enrolled and then longitudinally followed. The V call is TRBV7-9, the J call TRBJ1-1, with no clear D. Material for sequencing was peripheral blood. The source of this sequence is a woman between 70 and 85 years old with COVID-19, enrolled during active disease. The CDR3 spells CASSLAGQTEAFF. For the CDR3, the DNA is TGTGCCAGCAGCTTAGCTGGGCAGACTGAAGCTTTCTTT.